These 2 T cell receptor beta chains were sequenced from one sample in a study of T cell responses to AZD1222 COVID-19 vaccine. Repertoires were generated with immunoSEQ multiplex PCR, while TCRdb's copy carries only in-frame clones and drops some. The sample lists 150,000 to 200,000 clones; 90% were seen once. The source was peripheral blood, collected 28 days after the second dose of the MenACWY control vaccine. These receptors all stem from an adult who received the MenACWY meningococcal vaccine as a control.

The genes are TRBV10-1 and TRBJ1-2; the D is unclear. Looked up from germline, CDR1 is WNHNN and CDR2 is SYGVQD (reference sequence). V lost 0 bases and J lost 2, with 4 bases in between. There are 13 residues in the CDR3. The CDR3 is CASSESVNYGYTF. In nucleotides, the CDR3 is TGCGCCAGCAGTGAGTCGGTAAACTATGGCTACACCTTC.

J is TRBJ2-5 and V is TRBV29-1, with 7 bases identical to TRBD1. CDR3 length: 14 residues. Trimming at V came to 6 bases and at J to 5 bases, leaving 12 bases not matched to a gene. Germline CDR1 SQVTM, CDR2 ANQGSEA. The CDR3 nucleotides are TGCAGCGTGTGTTTGAACAGGGGTTCGGAGACCCAGTACTTC. This encodes CSVCLNRGSETQYF.